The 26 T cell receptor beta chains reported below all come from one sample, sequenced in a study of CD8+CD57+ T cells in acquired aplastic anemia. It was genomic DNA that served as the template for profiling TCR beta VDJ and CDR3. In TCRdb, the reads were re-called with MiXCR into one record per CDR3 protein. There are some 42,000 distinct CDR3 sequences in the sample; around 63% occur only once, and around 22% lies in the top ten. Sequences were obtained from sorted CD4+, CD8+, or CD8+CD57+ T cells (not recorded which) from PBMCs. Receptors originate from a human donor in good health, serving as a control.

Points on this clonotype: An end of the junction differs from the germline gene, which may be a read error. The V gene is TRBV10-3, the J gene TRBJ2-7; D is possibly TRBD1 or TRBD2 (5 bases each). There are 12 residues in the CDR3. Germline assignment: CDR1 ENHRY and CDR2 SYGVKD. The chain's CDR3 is CASSLEGYGQYF. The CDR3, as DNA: TGTGCCAGCAGTCTCGAGGGGTACGGGCAGTACTTC.

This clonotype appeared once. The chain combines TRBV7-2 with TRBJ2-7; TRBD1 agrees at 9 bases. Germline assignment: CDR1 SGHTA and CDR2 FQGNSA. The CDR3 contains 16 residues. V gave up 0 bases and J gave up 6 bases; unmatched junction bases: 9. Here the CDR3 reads CASSLAGIQGATEQYF. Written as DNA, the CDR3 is TGTGCCAGCAGCTTAGCGGGAATACAGGGGGCCACCGAGCAGTACTTC.

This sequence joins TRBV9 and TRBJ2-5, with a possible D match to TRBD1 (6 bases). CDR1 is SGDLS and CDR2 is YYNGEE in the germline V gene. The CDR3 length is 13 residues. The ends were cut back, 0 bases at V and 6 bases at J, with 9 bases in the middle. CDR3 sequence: CASSVEQGKTQYF. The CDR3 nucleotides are TGTGCCAGCAGCGTAGAACAGGGAAAGACCCAGTACTTC.

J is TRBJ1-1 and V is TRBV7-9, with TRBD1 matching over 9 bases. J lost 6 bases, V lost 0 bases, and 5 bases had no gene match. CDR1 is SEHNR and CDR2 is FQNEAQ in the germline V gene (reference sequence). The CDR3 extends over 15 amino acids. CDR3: CASSLAGQGAAEAFF. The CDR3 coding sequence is TGTGCCAGCAGCTTAGCGGGACAGGGAGCTGCTGAAGCTTTCTTT.

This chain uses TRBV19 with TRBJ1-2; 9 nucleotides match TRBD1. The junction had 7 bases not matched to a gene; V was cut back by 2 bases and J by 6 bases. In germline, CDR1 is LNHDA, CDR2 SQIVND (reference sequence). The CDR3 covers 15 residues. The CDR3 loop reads CASSIKPGQGHGYTF. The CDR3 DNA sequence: TGTGCCAGTAGTATAAAACCGGGACAGGGCCATGGCTACACCTTC.

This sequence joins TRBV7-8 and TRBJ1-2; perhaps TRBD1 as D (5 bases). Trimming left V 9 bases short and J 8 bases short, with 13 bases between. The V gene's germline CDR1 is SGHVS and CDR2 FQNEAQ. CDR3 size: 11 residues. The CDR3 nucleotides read TGTGCCAGTTCGTATGGGGACGGCTACACCTTC. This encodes CASSYGDGYTF.

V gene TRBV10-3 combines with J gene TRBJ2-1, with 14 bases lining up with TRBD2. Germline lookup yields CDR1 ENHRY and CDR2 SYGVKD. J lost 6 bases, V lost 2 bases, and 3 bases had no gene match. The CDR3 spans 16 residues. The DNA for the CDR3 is TGTGCCATCAGTGAGCCAGGACTAGCGGGGGGCAATGAGCAGTTCTTC. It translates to CAISEPGLAGGNEQFF.

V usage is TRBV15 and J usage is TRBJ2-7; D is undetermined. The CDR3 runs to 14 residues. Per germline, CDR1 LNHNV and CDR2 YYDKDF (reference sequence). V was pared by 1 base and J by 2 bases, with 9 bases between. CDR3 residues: CATSRGGDPYEQYF. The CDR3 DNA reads TGTGCCACCAGCAGAGGTGGCGATCCCTACGAGCAGTACTTC.

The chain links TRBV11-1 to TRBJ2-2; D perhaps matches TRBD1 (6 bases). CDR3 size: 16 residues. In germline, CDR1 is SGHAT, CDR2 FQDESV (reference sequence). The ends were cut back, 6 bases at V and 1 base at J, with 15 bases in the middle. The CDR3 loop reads CASSPFRDKNTGELFF. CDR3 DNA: TGTGCCAGCAGTCCCTTCCGGGACAAGAACACCGGGGAGCTGTTTTTT.

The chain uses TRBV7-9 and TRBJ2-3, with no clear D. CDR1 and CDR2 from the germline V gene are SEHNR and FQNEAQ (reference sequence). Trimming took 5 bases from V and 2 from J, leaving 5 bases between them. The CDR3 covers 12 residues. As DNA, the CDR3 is TGTGCCAGCAGCACCACCACAGATACGCAGTATTTT. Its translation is CASSTTTDTQYF.

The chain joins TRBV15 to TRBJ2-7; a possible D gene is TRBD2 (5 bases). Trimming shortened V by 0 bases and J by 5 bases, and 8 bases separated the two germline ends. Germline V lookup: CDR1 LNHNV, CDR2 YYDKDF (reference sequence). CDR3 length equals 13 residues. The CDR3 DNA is TGTGCCACCAGCAGAGATGAGGGAAACGAGCAGTACTTC. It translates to CATSRDEGNEQYF.

In DNA, the CDR3 is TGCAGCGTGTCGACCCTCGCAAACACTGAAGCTTTCTTT. Its protein product is CSVSTLANTEAFF. The gene calls are TRBV29-1 and TRBJ1-1; D gene ambiguous. There are 13 residues in the CDR3. V lost 6 bases and J 2 bases, leaving 13 bases between the germline ends. Looked up from germline, CDR1 is SQVTM and CDR2 is ANQGSEA.

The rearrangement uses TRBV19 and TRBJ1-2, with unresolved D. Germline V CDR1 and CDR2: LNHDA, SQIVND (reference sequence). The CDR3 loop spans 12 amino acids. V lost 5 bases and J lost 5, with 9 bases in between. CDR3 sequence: CASSRTDYGYTF. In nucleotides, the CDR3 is TGTGCCAGTAGTCGGACGGATTATGGCTACACCTTC.

The CDR3 DNA sequence: TGTGCCATCAACCAGGAAAGAAACTATGGCTACACCTTC. This encodes CAINQERNYGYTF. The chain joins TRBV10-3 to TRBJ1-2, with D unresolved. This CDR3 has 13 amino acids. In germline, CDR1 is ENHRY, CDR2 SYGVKD. Trimming left V 7 bases short and J 2 bases short, with 11 bases between.

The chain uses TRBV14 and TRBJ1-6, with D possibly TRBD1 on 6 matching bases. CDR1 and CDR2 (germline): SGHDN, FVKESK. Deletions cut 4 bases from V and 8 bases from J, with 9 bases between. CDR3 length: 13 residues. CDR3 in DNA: TGTGCCAGCAGCCCTAGGGGGGATTCACCCCTCCACTTT. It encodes CASSPRGDSPLHF.

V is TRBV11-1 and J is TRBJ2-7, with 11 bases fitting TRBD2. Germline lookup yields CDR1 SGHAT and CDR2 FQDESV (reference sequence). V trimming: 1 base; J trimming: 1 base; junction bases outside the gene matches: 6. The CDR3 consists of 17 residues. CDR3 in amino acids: CASSLGYGTSGSYEQYF. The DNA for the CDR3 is TGTGCCAGCAGCTTAGGGTATGGGACTAGCGGTTCCTACGAGCAGTACTTC.

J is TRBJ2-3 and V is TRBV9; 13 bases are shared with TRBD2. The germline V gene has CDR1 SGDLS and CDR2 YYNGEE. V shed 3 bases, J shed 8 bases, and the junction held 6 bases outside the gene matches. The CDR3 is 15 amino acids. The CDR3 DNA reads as TGTGCCAGCAGCGCGACTAGCGGGGGGAAAGCTACGCAGTATTTT. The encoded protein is CASSATSGGKATQYF.

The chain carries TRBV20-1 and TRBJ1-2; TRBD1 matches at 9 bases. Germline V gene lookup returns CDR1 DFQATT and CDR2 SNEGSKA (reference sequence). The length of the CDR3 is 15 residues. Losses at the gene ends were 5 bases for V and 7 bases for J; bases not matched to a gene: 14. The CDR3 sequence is CSAGRRDRESGGYTF. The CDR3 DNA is TGCAGTGCTGGGCGCCGGGACAGGGAATCAGGTGGCTACACCTTC.

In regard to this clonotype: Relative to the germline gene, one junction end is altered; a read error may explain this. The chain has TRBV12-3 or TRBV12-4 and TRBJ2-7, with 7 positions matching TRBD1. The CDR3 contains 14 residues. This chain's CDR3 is CASSSTDRDNEQHF. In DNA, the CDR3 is TGTGCCAGCAGTTCAACAGACAGGGACAACGAGCAGCACTTC.

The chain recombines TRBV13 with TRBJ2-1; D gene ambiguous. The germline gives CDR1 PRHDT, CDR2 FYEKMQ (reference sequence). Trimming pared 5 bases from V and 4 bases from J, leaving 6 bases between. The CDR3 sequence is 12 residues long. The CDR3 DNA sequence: TGTGCCAGCAGCCACAAGTACAATGAGCAGTTCTTC. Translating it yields CASSHKYNEQFF. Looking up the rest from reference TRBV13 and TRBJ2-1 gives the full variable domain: AAGVIQSPRHLIKEKRETATLKCYPIPRHDTVYWYQQGPGQDPQFLISFYEKMQSDKGSIPDRFSAQQFSDYHSELNMSSLELGDSALYFCASSHKYNEQFFGPGTRLTVL.

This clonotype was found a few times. The CDR3 spells CAISGSYGYTF. The CDR3 DNA follows: TGTGCCATCAGTGGCAGTTATGGCTACACCTTC. The chain employs TRBV10-3 and TRBJ1-2, with D unresolved. The CDR3 is 11 residues long. CDR1 and CDR2 from the germline V gene are ENHRY and SYGVKD. Trimming removed 4 bases from V and 5 bases from J, with 5 bases in between.

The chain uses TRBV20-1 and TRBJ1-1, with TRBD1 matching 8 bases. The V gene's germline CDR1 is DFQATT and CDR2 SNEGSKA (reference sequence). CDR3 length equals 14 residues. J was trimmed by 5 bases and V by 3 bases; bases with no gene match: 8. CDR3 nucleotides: TGCAGTGCTAGGGGGGACAGGAAAAGAACTGAAGCTTTCTTT. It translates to CSARGDRKRTEAFF.

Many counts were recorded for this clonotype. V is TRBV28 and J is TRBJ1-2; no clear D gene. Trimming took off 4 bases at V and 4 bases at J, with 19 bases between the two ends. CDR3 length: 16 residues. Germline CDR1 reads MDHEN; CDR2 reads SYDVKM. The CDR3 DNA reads TGTGCCAGCAGTTCATTGATAGATCTACTACTCTATGGCTACACCTTC. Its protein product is CASSSLIDLLLYGYTF.

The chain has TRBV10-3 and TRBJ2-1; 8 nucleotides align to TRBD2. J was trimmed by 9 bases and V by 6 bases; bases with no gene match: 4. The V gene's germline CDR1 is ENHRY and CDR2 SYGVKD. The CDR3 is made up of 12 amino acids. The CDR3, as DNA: TGTGCCATCAGCGGGGGGGCTTCTGAGCAGTTCTTC. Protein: CAISGGASEQFF.

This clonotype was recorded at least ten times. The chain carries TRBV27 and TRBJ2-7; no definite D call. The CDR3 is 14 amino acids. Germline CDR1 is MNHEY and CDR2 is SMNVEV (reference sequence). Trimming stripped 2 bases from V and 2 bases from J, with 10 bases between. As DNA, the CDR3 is TGTGCCAGCAGTTTAGGAAGTGGCCCCTACGAGCAGTACTTC. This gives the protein CASSLGSGPYEQYF.

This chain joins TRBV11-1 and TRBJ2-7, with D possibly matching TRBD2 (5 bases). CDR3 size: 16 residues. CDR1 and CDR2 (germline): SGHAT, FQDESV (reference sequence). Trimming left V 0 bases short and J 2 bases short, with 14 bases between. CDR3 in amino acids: CASSLARVGGPYEQYF. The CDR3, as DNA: TGTGCCAGCAGCTTAGCTAGGGTTGGCGGGCCCTACGAGCAGTACTTC.